The clone carrying this TCR beta chain was observed at least ten times. Its antigen remains unidentified. The data derive from a study of T-cell reconstitution after alpha-beta-depleted transplantation in children. General study findings and limits: Several hundred expanded graft clones reportedly were the source of alpha-beta T cells about two months after transplant. Certain patients had high TCRbeta diversity at day 60, and it came from recipient T cells and thymic progenitors that survived. T-cell numbers and diversity, one year after transplant, stemmed largely from T cells that were newly produced.

The CDR3 sequence is 12 residues long. Trimming shortened V by 4 bases and J by 1 base, and 4 bases separated the two germline ends. The TCRbeta library was prepared with unique molecular identifiers. TCRdb re-derived calls from the PCR reads in MiXCR, one entry per CDR3 protein. The data show approximately 500,000 distinct CDR3 sequences, 10% seen once. The clonotype was recovered from a child younger than 10 with inherited bone marrow failure, due to receive a stem cell transplant. This sample comprised PBMCs, obtained before TCRalphabeta/CD19-depleted stem cell transplant. This chain links TRBV12-3 or TRBV12-4 with TRBJ1-1; D not resolved. In nucleotides, the CDR3 is TGTGCCAGCAGTTGGTCGAACACTGAAGCTTTCTTT. Its protein product is CASSWSNTEAFF.